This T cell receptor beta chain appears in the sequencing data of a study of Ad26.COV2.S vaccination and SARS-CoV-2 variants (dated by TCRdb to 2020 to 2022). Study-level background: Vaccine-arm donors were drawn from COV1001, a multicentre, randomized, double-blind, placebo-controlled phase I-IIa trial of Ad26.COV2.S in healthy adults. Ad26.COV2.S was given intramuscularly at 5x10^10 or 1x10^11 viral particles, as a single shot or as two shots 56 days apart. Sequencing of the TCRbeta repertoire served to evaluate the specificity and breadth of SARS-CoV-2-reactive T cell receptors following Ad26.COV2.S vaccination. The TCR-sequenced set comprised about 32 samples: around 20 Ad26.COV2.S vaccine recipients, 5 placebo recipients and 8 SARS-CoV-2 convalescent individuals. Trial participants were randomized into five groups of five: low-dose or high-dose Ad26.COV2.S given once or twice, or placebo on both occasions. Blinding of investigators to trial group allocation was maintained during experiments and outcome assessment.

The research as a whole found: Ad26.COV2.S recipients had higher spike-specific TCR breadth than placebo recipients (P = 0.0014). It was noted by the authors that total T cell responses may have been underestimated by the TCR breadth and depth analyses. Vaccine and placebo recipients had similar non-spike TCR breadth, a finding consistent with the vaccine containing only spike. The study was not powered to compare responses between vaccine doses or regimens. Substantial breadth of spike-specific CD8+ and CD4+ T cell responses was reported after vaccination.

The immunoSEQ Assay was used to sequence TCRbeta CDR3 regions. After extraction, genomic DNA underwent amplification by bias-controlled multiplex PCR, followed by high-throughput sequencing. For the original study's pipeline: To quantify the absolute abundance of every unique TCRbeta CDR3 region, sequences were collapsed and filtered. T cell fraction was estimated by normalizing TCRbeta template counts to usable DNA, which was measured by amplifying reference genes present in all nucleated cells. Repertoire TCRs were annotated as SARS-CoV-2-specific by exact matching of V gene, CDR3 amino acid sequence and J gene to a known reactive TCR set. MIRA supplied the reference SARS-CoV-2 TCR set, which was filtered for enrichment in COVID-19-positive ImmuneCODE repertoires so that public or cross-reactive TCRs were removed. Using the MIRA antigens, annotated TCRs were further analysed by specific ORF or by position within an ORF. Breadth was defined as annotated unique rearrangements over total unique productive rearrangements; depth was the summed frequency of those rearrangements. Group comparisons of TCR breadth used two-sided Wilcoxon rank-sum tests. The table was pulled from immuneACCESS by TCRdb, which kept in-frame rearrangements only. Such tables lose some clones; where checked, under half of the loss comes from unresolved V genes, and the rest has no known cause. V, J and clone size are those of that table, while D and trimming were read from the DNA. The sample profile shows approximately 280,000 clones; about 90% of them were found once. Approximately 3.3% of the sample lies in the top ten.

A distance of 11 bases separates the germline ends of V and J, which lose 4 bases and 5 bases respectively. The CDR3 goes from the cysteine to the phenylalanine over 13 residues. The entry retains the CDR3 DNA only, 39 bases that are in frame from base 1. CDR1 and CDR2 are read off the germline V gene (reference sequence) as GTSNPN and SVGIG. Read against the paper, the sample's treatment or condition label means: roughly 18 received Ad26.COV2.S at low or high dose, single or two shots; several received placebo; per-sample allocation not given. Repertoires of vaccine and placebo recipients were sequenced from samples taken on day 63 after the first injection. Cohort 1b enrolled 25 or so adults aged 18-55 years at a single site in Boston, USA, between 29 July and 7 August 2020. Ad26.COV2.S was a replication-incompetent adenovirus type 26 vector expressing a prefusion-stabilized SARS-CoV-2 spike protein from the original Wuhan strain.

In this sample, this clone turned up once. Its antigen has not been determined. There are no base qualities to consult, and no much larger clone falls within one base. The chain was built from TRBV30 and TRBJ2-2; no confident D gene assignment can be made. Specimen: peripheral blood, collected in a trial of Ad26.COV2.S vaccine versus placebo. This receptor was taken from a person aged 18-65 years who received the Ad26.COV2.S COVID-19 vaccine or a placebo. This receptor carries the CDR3 CAWTVGFTGELFF. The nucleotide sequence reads TGTGCCTGGACGGTTGGATTTACCGGGGAGCTGTTTTTT. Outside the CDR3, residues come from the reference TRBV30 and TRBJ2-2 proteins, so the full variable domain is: SQTIHQWPATLVQPVGSPLSLECTVEGTSNPNLYWYRQAAGRGLQLLFYSVGIGQISSEVPQNLSASRPQDRQFILSSKKLLLSDSGFYLCAWTVGFTGELFFGEGSRLTVL.